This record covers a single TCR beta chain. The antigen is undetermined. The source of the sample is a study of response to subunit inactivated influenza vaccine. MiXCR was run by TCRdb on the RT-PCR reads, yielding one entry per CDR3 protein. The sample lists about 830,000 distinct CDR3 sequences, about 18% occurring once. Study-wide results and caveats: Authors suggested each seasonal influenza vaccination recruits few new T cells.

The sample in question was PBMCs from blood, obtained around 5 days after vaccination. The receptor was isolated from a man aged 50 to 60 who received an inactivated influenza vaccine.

The CDR3 DNA sequence: TGTGCCACCAGCAGAGATCCACTTAGTCGCGGCCGCTCCTACAATGAGCAGTTCTTC. This gives the protein CATSRDPLSRGRSYNEQFF. The rearrangement links TRBV15 to TRBJ2-1; D is unclear. V shed 0 bases and J shed 0 bases, with 18 bases lying between them. Germline V lookup: CDR1 LNHNV, CDR2 YYDKDF (reference sequence). CDR3 length equals 19 residues.